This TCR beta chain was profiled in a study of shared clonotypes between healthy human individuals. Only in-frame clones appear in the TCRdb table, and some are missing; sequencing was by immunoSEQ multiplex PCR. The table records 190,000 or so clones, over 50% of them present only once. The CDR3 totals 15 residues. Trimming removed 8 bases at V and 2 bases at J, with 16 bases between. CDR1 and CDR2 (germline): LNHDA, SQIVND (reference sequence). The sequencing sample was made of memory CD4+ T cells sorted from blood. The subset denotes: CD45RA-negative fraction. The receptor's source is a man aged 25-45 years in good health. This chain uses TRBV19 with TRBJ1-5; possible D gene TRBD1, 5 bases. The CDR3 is CASEVGARRNQPQHF. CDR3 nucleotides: TGTGCCAGTGAGGTAGGGGCGAGGCGCAATCAGCCCCAGCATTTT.